This T cell receptor (beta chain) was sequenced in a study of T cell repertoires in cytomegalovirus infection (dated by TCRdb to about 2019). Regarding the complete study: Donor HLA type was relevant to the analysis, because carriage of CMV infection together with the matching HLA type was indicated by public TCR beta signatures. The full study reports these points: In both this cohort and an independent roughly 400-donor cohort, the cumulative frequency of public TCR beta family members distinguished carriers of CMV infection plus the relevant HLA type. The ex vivo response was dominated by HLA-C-restricted CMV-specific TCR beta clonotypes, and the single most frequent clonotype in two of eight donors was supplied by these HLA-C-restricted clonotypes.

These reads were obtained on an Illumina HiSeq 1500. The public reads were reanalyzed by TCRdb: fastp trimming at Q25, MiXCR alignment, in-frame beta chains only. Records with the same CDR3 protein are collapsed into one entry carrying the most frequent genes and DNA. The sample profile shows around 170,000 distinct CDR3 sequences; approximately 17% of them were found once. The ten largest clones add up to around 20% of the sample. From V the trimming removes 6 bases and from J it removes 0 bases, while the gene matches leave 8 bases of the junction unaccounted for. The cysteine opens and the phenylalanine closes a CDR3 of 16 amino acids. Solely the CDR3 DNA is kept, with 48 bases framed from the first base. Comments on this clonotype: What this receptor recognizes is not known. Base qualities are not recorded, but no much larger clone differs from it by a single base.

Sequences were obtained from CD8+ T cells from PBMCs. The sequence came from a human donor in good health (CMV status not recorded). Some clones in this sample may be carry-over from other donors' samples. The sequence links TRBV12-3 or TRBV12-4 to TRBJ2-1; TRBD2 fits 7 bases in the junction. The CDR3: CASRSSGPYSYNEQFF. The nucleotide sequence is TGTGCCAGCAGATCTAGCGGCCCTTACTCCTACAATGAGCAGTTCTTC.